The subject of this entry is one TCR beta chain. Only one count was recorded for this clone. It has no known antigen specificity. One end of the junction varies from germline; a read error may be responsible. The CDR3 starts with the cysteine, ends with the phenylalanine, and has 15 residues. The only DNA kept is the CDR3, 45 bases in frame from the first base. CDR1 is given as LGHNA and CDR2 as YSLEER, both from the germline V gene. One collaborating source in Seattle enrolled patients during active infection and followed them longitudinally through the course of disease. Collaborating institutions collected whole blood in K2EDTA tubes following their own protocols. For TCRbeta analysis, collaborators shipped samples in one of three forms: frozen whole blood, isolated PBMCs, or DNA extracted from either of those sample types. TCRbeta CDR3 regions were amplified from genomic DNA by means of the immunoSEQ Assay, a bias-controlled multiplex PCR. The paper's data handling went like this. Within the assay, amplification of reference gene primers was used to estimate how many nucleated cells each sample contained. To quantify the absolute abundance of each unique TCRbeta CDR3 rearrangement, sequence reads were collapsed and filtered. For each sample, productive Simpson clonality was calculated by taking the square root of Simpson's diversity index across productive rearrangements. TCRdb took over this immuneACCESS table, retaining in-frame rearrangements with V and J assigned. Such tables are incomplete; in checked studies, under half of the missing clones stem from an unresolved V gene, and the remainder is unexplained. The DNA was the basis for D and trimming; V, J and clone size are from that table. The table for this sample lists 200,000 or so clones; 70% to 90% of them were counted only once. Of the sample, 18% is held by the ten largest clones.

The data were taken from a study of blood T cell repertoires in COVID-19 (dated by TCRdb to about 2020). Regarding the study in general: The collaborator samples originated in the United States, Italy and Spain and spanned the acute and convalescent phases of COVID-19. The dataset comprised deeply sampled blood TCRbeta repertoires from subjects exposed to, actively infected with, or recovered from COVID-19. The material from the prospective study consisted of cDNA or gDNA derived from T cells, B-cell-depleted T cells, or PBMCs. The sample metadata nearly always contained a de-identified subject ID, COVID-19 status, age in years and sex. A freely available public database, intended as a resource for researchers studying the immune response to SARS-CoV-2, is where the repertoires were released. Samples were obtained from the ongoing ImmuneRACE study (first 160 participants) and from approximately 1,200 subjects provided by 6 global collaborators. Where available, HLA class I and class II types were taken from metadata supplied by the sample provider and were not determined by assay-based typing. Overall study results and their limits: The amount of clinical and demographic metadata varied by source and participant and was provided uncurated.

The sample comprised peripheral blood. This receptor was identified in a man aged 45-60 years with COVID-19, enrolled during active disease. The V and J genes are TRBV4-3 and TRBJ1-6, with TRBD1 matching 9 junction bases. The bases read TGCGCCAGCAGCCCCCACAGGGGGCTAGGGTCACCCCCCCACTTT. The encoded protein is CASSPHRGLGSPPHF.